This T cell receptor (beta chain) was identified during a study of T cells after somatic rescue of genetic block. In germline, CDR1 is LNHNV, CDR2 YYDKDF (reference sequence). V shed 4 bases and J shed 0 bases, with 11 bases lying between them. This CDR3 is built from 15 residues. The data were produced by immunoSEQ multiplex PCR, yet TCRdb's version contains in-frame clones alone and is incomplete. The sample comprises tens of thousands of clones, around 90% of which are singletons, and roughly 1.7% rests with the top ten. The sequenced material came from peripheral blood mononuclear cells (PBMCs). The receptor comes from a woman aged 18-35 years. This rearrangement joins TRBV15 to TRBJ2-3; D is tentatively TRBD1 or TRBD2 (5 bases each). This CDR3 is CATSTDRGSTDTQYF. The CDR3 region has the DNA TGTGCCACCAGCACGGATCGGGGCAGCACAGATACGCAGTATTTT.